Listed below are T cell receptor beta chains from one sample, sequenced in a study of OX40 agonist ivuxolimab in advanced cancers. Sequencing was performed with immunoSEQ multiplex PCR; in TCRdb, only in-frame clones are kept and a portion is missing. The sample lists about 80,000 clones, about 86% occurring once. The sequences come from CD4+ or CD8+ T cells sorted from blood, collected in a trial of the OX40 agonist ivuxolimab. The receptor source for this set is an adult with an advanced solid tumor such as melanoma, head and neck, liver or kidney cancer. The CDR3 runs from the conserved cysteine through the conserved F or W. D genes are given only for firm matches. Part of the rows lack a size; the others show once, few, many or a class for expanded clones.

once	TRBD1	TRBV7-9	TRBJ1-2	CASRRSGTGGDYGYTF	TGTGCCAGCAGGCGTTCCGGGACAGGGGGCGACTATGGCTACACCTTC
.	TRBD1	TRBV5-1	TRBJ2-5	CASSGGQQETQYF	TGCGCCAGCAGCGGGGGACAGCAAGAGACCCAGTACTTC
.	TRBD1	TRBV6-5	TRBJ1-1	CASSYPGQANTEAFF	TGTGCCAGCAGTTACCCCGGACAGGCCAACACTGAAGCTTTCTTT
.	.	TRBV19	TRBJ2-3	CASSGPGNTDTQYF	TGTGCCAGTAGTGGCCCCGGGAACACAGATACGCAGTATTTT
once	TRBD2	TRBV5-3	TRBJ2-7	CARSTPGTSVTYEQYF	TGTGCCAGAAGCACCCCCGGGACTAGCGTTACCTACGAGCAGTACTTC
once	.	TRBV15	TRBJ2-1	CATSPTGDEQFF	TGTGCCACCAGTCCTACAGGCGATGAGCAGTTCTTC
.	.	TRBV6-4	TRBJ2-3	CASSAGLSTDTQYF	TGTGCCAGCAGCGCGGGACTCTCCACAGATACGCAGTATTTT
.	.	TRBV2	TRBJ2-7	CASSPQVTEQYF	TGTGCCAGCAGTCCACAGGTGACCGAGCAGTACTTC
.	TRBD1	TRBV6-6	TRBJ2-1	CASRDRGGYNEQFF	TGTGCCAGCAGGGACAGGGGAGGGTACAATGAGCAGTTCTTC
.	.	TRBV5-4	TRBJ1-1	CASSQVNTEAFF	TGTGCCAGCTCACAAGTGAACACTGAAGCTTTCTTT
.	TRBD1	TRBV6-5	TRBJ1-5	CASGYTGGRQPQHF	TGTGCCAGCGGTTATACAGGGGGCCGGCAGCCCCAGCATTTT
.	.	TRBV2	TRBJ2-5	CASRFFRGGETQYF	TGTGCCAGCAGATTCTTCAGGGGCGGGGAGACCCAGTACTTC
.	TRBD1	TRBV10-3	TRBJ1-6	CAISGDRGVAPLHF	TGTGCCATCAGCGGGGACAGGGGTGTCGCACCCCTCCACTTT
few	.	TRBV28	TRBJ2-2	CASTPPQGRGKTGELFF	TGTGCCAGCACGCCCCCACAGGGGAGGGGAAAGACCGGGGAGCTGTTTTTT
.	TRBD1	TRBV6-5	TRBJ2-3	CASQTGKTDTQYF	TGTGCCAGCCAGACAGGGAAAACAGATACGCAGTATTTT
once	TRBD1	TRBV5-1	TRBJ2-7	CASSFGTGGEQYF	TGCGCCAGCAGCTTTGGGACAGGCGGCGAGCAGTACTTC
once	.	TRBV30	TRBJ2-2	CAWSGGNTGELFF	TGTGCCTGGAGTGGAGGAAACACCGGGGAGCTGTTTTTT
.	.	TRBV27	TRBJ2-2	CASRKNTGELFF	TGTGCCAGCAGAAAAAACACCGGGGAGCTGTTTTTT
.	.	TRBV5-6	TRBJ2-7	CASSSWGSSYEQYF	TGTGCCAGCAGCTCTTGGGGTTCCTCCTACGAGCAGTACTTC
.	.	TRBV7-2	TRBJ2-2	CASSLGQGLGTGELFF	TGTGCCAGCAGCTTAGGGCAGGGATTAGGGACCGGGGAGCTGTTTTTT
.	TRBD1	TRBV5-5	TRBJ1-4	CASSPRGLTNEKLFF	TGTGCCAGCAGCCCCAGGGGGCTGACTAATGAAAAACTGTTTTTT
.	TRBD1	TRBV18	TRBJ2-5	CASSPNRDRGGETQYF	TGTGCCAGCTCACCAAACCGGGACAGGGGTGGAGAGACCCAGTACTTC
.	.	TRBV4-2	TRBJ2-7	CASSQERGGSYEQYF	TGTGCCAGCAGCCAAGAAAGGGGCGGTTCCTACGAGCAGTACTTC
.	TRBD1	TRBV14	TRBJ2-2	CASSRQGAGELFF	TGTGCCAGCAGCCGACAGGGCGCCGGGGAGCTGTTTTTT
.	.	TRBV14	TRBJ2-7	CASSQDLSPGYSYEQYF	TGTGCCAGCAGCCAAGATCTGAGCCCCGGTTATTCCTACGAGCAGTACTTC
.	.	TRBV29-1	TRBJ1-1	CSVEGRVNTEAFF	TGCAGCGTTGAAGGTAGGGTGAACACTGAAGCTTTCTTT
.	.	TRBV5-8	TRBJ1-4	CASSPRVGNEKLFF	TGTGCCAGCAGTCCGAGGGTCGGTAATGAAAAACTGTTTTTT
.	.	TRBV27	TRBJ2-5	CASSLSAGSTQETQYF	TGTGCCAGCAGTTTATCGGCAGGGAGCACCCAAGAGACCCAGTACTTC
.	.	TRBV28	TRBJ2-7	CASSFAYEQYF	TGTGCCAGCAGTTTCGCTTACGAGCAGTACTTC
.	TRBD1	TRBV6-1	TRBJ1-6	CASTGTGFSPLHF	TGTGCCAGCACCGGGACAGGGTTCTCACCCCTCCACTTT
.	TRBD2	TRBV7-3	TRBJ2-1	CASSSTTSGRANNEQFF	TGTGCCAGCAGCTCAACGACTAGCGGGAGGGCAAACAATGAGCAGTTCTTC
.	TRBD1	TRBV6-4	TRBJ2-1	CARPQGVSYNEQFF	TGTGCCCGCCCCCAGGGGGTCAGCTACAATGAGCAGTTCTTC
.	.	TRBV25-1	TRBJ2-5	CASSVPRGIGETQYF	TGTGCCAGCAGTGTCCCAAGGGGAATTGGGGAGACCCAGTACTTC
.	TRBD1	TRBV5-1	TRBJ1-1	CASSLQGDTEAFF	TGCGCCAGCAGCTTGCAGGGGGACACTGAAGCTTTCTTT
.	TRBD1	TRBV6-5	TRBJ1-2	CASYRGSYGYTF	TGTGCCAGCTACAGGGGTAGCTATGGCTACACCTTC
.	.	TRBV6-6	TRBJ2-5	CASSYQETQYF	TGTGCCAGCAGTTACCAAGAGACCCAGTACTTC
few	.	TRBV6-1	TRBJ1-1	CASKLTQDTEAFF	TGTGCCAGCAAGTTAACTCAGGACACTGAAGCTTTCTTT
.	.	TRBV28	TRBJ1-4	CASSSTSEGEKLFF	TGTGCCAGCAGTTCCACCTCGGAGGGTGAAAAACTGTTTTTT
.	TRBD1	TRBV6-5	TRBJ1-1	CASSPHRGNTEAFF	TGTGCCAGCAGTCCGCACAGGGGGAACACTGAAGCTTTCTTT
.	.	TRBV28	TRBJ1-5	CASSFQGAGNSNQPQHF	TGTGCCAGCAGTTTCCAGGGTGCGGGGAATAGCAATCAGCCCCAGCATTTT
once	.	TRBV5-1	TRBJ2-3	CASSPDTPGTDTQYF	TGCGCCAGCAGCCCGGACACTCCCGGCACAGATACGCAGTATTTT
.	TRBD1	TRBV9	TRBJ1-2	CASTRDRGANYGYTF	TGTGCCAGCACCCGGGACAGGGGGGCTAACTATGGCTACACCTTC
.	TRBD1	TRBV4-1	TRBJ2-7	CASSHNFGQGYEQYF	TGCGCCAGCAGCCACAACTTCGGACAGGGCTACGAGCAGTACTTC
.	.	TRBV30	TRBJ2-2	CAWSLNTGELFF	TGTGCCTGGAGTCTTAACACCGGGGAGCTGTTTTTT
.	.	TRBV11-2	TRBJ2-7	CASSPDLLMEYF	TGTGCCAGCAGCCCGGACTTGCTTATGGAGTACTTC
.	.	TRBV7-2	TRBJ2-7	CASSLGGDRRSEQYF	TGTGCCAGCAGCTTGGGGGGTGATCGTCGCTCTGAGCAGTACTTC
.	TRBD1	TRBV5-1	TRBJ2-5	CASRAGQGKETQYF	TGCGCCAGCAGAGCGGGACAGGGGAAGGAGACCCAGTACTTC